This entry is about one TCR beta chain. Its specificity is unknown. This sample stems from a study of CXCR3-negative and CXCR3-positive naive CD8 T cells. General observations from the study: When CXCR3-positive naive cells were set against CXCR3-negative naive cells, the former had more hydrophobic TRB CDR3s. Each naive subset displayed comparably high diversity, whereas memory CD8+ cells displayed much lower diversity.

Researchers prepared the TRB cDNA libraries using 5' RACE with UMI labels. Following a re-call of the 5' RACE reads, TCRdb has one entry per CDR3 protein and lacks DNA. This listing includes around 63,000 distinct CDR3 sequences. Germline V lookup: CDR1 DFQATT, CDR2 SNEGSKA (reference sequence). The CDR3 has 17 amino acids. Sequences were obtained from naive CXCR3+ CD8+ T cells from blood. The subset was: CD45RO-CCR7+CD27+CD95- naive CD8+ T cells expressing CXCR3 (TNR3+). The TCR comes from a human donor in good health. Some clones in this sample may be carry-over from other donors' samples. The chain carries TRBV20-1 and TRBJ2-7. CDR3 in amino acids: CSARDSAAVAANYEQYF.